This T cell receptor beta chain was sequenced for a study of T cells in Graves' hyperthyroidism and ophthalmopathy. The study, taken as a whole, reports: Blood samples included most of the expanded thyroid clonotypes exceeding 0.001.

Amplified TCR beta CDR3 regions derived from RNA transcripts. First-round RT-PCR of the TCR CDR3 relied on the HTBI primer set. MiXCR was run by TCRdb on the multiplex PCR reads, yielding one entry per CDR3 protein. This sample yields about 300,000 distinct CDR3 sequences, of which approximately 13% are seen a single time; roughly 7.9% belongs to the top ten. V dropped 1 base and J dropped 7 bases, with 14 bases sitting between them. The CDR3 has 15 residues. CDR1 and CDR2 from the germline V gene are SGHAT and FQDESV (reference sequence). It was considered stable Graves' hyperthyroidism when ophthalmopathy did not progress within 18 months. Newly diagnosed hyperthyroidism patients aged 18 to 65 years had disease lasting under 2 months. An approximately 10 ml volume of fresh peripheral blood provided the PBMCs. Concerning this clonotype itself: What it binds is unknown.

The specimen sequenced was blood. The source of this sequence is a woman in her forties with Graves' hyperthyroidism. The chain employs TRBV11-1 and TRBJ2-1; a weak D match, TRBD2 (7 bases). Here the CDR3 DNA reads TGTGCCAGCAGCTTAGGGGGGGGCGCCAAAAATGAGCAGTTCTTC. Translated: CASSLGGGAKNEQFF.